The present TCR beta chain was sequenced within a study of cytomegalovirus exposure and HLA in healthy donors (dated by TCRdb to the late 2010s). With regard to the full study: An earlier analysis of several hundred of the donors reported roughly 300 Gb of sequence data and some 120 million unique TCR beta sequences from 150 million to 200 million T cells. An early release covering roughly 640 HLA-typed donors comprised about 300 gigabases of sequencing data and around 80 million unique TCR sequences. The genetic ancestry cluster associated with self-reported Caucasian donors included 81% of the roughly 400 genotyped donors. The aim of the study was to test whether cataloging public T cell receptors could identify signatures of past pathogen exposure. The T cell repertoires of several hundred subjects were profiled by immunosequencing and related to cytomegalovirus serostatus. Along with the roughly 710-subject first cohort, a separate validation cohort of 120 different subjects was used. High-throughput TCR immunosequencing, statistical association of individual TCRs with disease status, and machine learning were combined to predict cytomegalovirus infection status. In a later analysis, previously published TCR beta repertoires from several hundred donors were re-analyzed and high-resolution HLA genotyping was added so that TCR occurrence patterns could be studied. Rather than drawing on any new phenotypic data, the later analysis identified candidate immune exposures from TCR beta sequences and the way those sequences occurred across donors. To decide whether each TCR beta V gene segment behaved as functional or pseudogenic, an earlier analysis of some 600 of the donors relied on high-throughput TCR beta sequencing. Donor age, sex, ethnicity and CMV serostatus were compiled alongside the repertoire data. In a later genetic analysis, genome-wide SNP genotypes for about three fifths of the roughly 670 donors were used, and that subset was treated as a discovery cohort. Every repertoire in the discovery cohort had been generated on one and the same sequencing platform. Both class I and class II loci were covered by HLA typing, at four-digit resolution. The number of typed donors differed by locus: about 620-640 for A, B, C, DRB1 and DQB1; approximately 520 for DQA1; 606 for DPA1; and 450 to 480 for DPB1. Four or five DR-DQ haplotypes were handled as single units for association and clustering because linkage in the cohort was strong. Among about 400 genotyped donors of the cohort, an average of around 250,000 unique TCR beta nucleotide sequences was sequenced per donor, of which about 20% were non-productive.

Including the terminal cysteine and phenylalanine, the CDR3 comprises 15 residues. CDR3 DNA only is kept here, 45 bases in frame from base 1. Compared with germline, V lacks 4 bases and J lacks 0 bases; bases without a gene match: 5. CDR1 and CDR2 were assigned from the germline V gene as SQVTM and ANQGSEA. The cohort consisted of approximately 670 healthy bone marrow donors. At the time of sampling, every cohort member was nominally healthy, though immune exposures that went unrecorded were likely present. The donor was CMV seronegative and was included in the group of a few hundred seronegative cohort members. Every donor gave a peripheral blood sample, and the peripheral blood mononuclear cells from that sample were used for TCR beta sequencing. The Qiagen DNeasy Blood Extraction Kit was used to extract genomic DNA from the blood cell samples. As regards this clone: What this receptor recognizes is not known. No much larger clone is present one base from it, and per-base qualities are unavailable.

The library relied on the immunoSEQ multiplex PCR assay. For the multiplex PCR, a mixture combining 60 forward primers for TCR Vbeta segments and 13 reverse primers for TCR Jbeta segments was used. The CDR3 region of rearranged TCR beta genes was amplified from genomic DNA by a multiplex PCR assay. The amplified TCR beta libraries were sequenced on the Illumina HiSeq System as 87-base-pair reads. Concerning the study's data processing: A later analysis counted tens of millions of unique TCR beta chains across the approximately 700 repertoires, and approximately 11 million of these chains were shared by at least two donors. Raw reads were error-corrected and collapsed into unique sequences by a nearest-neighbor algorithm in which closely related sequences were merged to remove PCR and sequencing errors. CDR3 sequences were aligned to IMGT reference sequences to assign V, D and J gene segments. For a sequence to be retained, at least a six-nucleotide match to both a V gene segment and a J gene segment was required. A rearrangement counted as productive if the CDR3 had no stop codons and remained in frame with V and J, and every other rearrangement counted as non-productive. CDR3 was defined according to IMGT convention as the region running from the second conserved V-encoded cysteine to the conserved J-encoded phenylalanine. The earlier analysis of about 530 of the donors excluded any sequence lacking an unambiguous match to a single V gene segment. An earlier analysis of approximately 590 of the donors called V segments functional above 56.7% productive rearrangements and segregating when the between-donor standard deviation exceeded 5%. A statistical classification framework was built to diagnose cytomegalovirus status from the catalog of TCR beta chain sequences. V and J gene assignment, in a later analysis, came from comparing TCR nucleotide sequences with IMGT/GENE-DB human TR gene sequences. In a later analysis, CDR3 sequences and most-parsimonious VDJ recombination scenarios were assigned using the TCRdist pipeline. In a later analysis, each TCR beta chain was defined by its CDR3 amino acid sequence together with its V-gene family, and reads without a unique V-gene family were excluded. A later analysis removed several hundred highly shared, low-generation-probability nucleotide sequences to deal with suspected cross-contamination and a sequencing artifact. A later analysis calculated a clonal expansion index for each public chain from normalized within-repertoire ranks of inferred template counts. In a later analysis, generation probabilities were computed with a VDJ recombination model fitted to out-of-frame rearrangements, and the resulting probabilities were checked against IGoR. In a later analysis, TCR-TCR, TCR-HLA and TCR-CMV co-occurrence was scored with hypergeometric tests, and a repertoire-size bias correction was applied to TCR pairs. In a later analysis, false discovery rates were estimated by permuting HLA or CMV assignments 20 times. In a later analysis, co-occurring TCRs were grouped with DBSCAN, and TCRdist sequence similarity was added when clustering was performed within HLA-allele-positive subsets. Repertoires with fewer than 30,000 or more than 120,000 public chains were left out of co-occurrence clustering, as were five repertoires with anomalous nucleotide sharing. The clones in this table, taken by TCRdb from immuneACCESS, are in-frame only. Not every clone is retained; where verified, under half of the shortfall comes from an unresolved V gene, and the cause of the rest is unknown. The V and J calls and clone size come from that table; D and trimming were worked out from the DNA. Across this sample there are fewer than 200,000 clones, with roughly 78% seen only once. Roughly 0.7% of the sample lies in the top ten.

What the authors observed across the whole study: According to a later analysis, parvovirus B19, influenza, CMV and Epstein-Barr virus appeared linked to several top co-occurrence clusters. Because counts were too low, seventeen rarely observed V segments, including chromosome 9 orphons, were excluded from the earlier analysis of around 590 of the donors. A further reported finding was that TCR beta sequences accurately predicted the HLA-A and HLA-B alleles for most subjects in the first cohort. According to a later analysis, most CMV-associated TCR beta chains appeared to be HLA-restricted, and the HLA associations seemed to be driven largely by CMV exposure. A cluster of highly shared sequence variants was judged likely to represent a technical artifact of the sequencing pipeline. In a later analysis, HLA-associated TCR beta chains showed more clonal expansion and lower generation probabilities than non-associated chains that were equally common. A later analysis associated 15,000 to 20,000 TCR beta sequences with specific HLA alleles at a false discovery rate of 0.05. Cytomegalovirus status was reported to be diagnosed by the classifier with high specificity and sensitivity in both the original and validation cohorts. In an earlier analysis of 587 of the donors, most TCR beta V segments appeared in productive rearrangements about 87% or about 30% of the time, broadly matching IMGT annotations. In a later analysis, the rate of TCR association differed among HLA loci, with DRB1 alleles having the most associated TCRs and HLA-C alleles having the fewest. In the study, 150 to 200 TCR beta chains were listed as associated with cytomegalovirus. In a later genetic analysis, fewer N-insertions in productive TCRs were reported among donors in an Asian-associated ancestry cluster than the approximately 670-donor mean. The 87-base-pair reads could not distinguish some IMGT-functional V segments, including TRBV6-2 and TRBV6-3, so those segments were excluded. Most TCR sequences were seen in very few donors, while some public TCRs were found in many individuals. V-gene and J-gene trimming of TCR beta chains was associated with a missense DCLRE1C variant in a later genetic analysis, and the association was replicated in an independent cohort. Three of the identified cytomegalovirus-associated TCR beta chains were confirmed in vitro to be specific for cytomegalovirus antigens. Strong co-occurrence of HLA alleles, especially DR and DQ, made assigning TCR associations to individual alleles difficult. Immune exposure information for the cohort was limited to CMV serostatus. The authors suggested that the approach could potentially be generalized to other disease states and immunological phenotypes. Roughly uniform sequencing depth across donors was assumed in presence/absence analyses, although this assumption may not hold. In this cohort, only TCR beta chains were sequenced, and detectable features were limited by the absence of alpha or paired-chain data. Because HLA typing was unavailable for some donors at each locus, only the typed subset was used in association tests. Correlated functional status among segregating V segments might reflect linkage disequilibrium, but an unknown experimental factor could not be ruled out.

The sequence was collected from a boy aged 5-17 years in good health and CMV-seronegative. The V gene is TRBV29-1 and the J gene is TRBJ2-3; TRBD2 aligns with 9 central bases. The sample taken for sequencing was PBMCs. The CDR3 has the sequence CSVALAGGSTDTQYF. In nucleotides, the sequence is TGCAGCGTTGCCTTGGCGGGAGGGAGCACAGATACGCAGTATTTT.